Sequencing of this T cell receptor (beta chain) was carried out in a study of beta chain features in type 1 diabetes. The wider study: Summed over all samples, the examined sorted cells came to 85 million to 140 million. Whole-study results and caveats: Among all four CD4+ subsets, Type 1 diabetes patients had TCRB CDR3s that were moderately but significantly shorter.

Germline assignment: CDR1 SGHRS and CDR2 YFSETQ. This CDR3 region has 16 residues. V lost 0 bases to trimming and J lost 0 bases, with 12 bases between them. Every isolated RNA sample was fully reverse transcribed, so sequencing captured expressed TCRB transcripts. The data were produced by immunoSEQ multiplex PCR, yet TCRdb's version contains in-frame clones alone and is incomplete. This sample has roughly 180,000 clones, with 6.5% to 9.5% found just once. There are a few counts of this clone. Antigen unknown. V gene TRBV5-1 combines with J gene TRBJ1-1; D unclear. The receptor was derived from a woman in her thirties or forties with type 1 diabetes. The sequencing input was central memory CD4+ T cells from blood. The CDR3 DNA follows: TGCGCCAGCAGCTTGGCCGCCGGGTTTATGAACACTGAAGCTTTCTTT. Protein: CASSLAAGFMNTEAFF.